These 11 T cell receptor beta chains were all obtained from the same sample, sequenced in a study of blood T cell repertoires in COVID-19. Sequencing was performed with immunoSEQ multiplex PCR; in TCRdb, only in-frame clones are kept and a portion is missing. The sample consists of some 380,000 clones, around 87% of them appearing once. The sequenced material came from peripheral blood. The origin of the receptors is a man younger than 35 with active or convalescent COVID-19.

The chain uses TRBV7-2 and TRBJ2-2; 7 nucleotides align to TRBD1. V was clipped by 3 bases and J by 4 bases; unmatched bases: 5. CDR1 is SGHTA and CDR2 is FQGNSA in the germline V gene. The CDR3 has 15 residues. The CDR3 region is CASSFDRASTGELFF. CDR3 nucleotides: TGTGCCAGCAGCTTCGACAGGGCGAGCACCGGGGAGCTGTTTTTT.

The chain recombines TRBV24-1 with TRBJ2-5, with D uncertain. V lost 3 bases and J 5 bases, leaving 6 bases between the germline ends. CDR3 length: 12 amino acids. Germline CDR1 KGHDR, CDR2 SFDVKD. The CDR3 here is CATSDPGETQYF. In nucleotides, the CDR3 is TGTGCCACCAGTGATCCCGGGGAGACCCAGTACTTC.

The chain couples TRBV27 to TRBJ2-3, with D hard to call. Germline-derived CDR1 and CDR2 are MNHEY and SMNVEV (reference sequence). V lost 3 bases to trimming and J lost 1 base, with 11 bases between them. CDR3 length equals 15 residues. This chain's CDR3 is CASSFTPSGTDTQYF. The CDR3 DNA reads TGTGCCAGCAGTTTCACCCCGAGCGGCACAGATACGCAGTATTTT.

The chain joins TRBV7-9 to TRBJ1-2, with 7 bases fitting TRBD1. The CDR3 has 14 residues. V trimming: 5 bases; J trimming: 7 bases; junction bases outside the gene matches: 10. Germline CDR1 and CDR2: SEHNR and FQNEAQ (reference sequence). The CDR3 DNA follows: TGTGCCAGCAGCACTCGACAGGGTTCGACTGGCTACACCTTC. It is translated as CASSTRQGSTGYTF.

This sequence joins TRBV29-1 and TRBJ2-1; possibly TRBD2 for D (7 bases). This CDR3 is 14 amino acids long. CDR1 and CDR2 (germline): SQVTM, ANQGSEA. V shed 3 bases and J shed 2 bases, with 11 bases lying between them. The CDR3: CSVDPGGPYNEQFF. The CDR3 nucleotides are TGCAGCGTTGATCCGGGGGGCCCCTACAATGAGCAGTTCTTC.

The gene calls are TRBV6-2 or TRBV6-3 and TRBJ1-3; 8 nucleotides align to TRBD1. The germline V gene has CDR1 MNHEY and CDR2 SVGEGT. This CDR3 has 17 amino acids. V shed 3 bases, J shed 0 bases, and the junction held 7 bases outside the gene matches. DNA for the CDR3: TGTGCCAGCAGTTATGGGACAGGCCTGAGCTCTGGAAACACCATATATTTT. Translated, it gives CASSYGTGLSSGNTIYF.

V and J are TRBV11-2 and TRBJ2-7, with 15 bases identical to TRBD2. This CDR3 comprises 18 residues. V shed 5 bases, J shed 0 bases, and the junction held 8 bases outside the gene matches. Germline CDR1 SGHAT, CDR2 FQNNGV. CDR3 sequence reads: CASSPRTSGGAGSYEQYF. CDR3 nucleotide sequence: TGTGCCAGCAGCCCTCGGACTAGCGGGGGGGCGGGCTCCTACGAGCAGTACTTC. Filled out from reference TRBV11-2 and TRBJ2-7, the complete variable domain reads EAGVAQSPRYKIIEKRQSVAFWCNPISGHATLYWYQQILGQGPKLLIQFQNNGVVDDSQLPKDRFSAERLKGVDSTLKIQPAKLEDSAVYLCASSPRTSGGAGSYEQYFGPGTRLTVT.

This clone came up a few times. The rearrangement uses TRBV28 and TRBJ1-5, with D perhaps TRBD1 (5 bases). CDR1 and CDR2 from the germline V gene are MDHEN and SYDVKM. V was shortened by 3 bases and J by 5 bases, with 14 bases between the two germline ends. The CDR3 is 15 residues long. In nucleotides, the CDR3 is TGTGCCAGCAGTTTTGGGGGGTTGAGGTATCAGCCCCAGCATTTT. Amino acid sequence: CASSFGGLRYQPQHF.

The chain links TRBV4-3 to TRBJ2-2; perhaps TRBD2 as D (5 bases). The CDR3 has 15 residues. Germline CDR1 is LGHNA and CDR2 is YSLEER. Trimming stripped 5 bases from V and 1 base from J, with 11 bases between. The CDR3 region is CASSKRAGNTGELFF. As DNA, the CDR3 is TGCGCCAGCAGCAAGAGGGCAGGGAACACCGGGGAGCTGTTTTTT.

CDR3 region: CASSLSAGADTQYF. CDR3 in DNA: TGTGCCAGCAGTTTATCCGCAGGGGCAGATACGCAGTATTTT. The chain carries TRBV27 and TRBJ2-3; tentatively, D is TRBD1 (6 bases). Germline CDR1 MNHEY, CDR2 SMNVEV (reference sequence). The CDR3 sequence is 14 residues long. The V end was cut by 0 bases, the J end by 4 bases, with 8 bases between.

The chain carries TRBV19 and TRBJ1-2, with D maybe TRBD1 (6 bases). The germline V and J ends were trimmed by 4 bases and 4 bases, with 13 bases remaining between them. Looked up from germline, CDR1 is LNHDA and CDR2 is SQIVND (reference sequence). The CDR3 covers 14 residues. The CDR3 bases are TGTGCCAGTAGTAGGGCAGGGGTTAGCTATGGCTACACCTTC. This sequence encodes CASSRAGVSYGYTF.